Shown below are 27 T cell receptor beta chains from a single sample sequenced in a study of Graves' ophthalmopathy and Graves' hyperthyroidism. RNA served as the template for amplifying TCR beta CDR3 regions. First-round RT-PCR relied on HTBI primers, and a second-round multiplex PCR came next. TCRdb re-called the multiplex PCR reads through MiXCR, storing one row per CDR3 protein. Among hundreds of thousands of distinct CDR3 sequences listed, around 15% were seen once. Sequencing was performed on blood. The receptor set was obtained from a woman aged 30 to 39 with Graves' ophthalmopathy.

Ten or more counts support this clonotype. The rearrangement links TRBV13 to TRBJ1-2; 9 positions agree with TRBD1. With V trimmed by 5 bases and J by 10 bases, 8 bases remained unmatched. Germline CDR1 and CDR2: PRHDT and FYEKMQ (reference sequence). The CDR3 runs to 13 residues. CDR3 in DNA: TGTGCCAGCAGCCGGGGGACAGGGAGAGACTACACCTTC. Encoded protein: CASSRGTGRDYTF.

This clonotype was detected ten times or more. The genes are TRBV27 and TRBJ2-7; maybe TRBD2 (6 bases). Germline CDR1 is MNHEY and CDR2 is SMNVEV (reference sequence). V was shortened by 6 bases and J by 2 bases, with 14 bases between the two germline ends. This CDR3 contains 14 residues. CDR3 nucleotide sequence: TGTGCCAGCAGCAAAGCGGGTGGGGCCTACGAGCAGTACTTC. Amino acids: CASSKAGGAYEQYF.

The table lists this clonotype with many counts. The rearrangement uses TRBV6-1 and TRBJ2-5, with D maybe TRBD1 (5 bases). CDR1 and CDR2 (germline): MNHNS, SASEGT. This CDR3 spans 15 amino acids. V was trimmed by 1 base and J by 4 bases, leaving 13 bases between them. The CDR3 is CASSEGTSGAETQYF. The CDR3 DNA is TGTGCCAGCAGTGAAGGGACGTCTGGGGCAGAGACCCAGTACTTC.

This clonotype was counted at least ten times. CDR3 loop: CASSPGGAHYGYTF. DNA for the CDR3: TGTGCCAGCAGCCCCGGGGGCGCTCACTATGGCTACACCTTC. The chain recombines TRBV7-2 with TRBJ1-2; TRBD1 is a possible D gene (6 bases). The CDR3 sequence is 14 residues long. The V gene's germline CDR1 is SGHTA and CDR2 FQGNSA. Trimming removed 5 bases from V and 3 bases from J, with 13 bases in between.

This clonotype came up a few times. The V and J genes are TRBV20-1 and TRBJ1-5; D is possibly TRBD1 (5 bases). Germline CDR1 is DFQATT and CDR2 is SNEGSKA (reference sequence). The CDR3 contains 16 residues. V dropped 4 bases and J dropped 6 bases, with 22 bases sitting between them. The CDR3 reads CSATPGGGWGGQPQHF. The CDR3 DNA reads TGCAGTGCTACCCCAGGTGGAGGGTGGGGGGGTCAGCCCCAGCATTTT.

The chain carries TRBV5-1 and TRBJ2-5; the D is unclear. V was trimmed by 0 bases and J by 10 bases, leaving 10 bases between them. This CDR3 comprises 12 residues. Per germline, CDR1 SGHRS and CDR2 YFSETQ. DNA for the CDR3: TGCGCCAGCAGCTTGGATACCGAGCTCCAGTACTTC. Protein: CASSLDTELQYF. Variable domain in full (rest from reference TRBV5-1 and TRBJ2-5): KAGVTQTPRYLIKTRGQQVTLSCSPISGHRSVSWYQQTPGQGLQFLFEYFSETQRNKGNFPGRFSGRQFSNSRSEMNVSTLELGDSALYLCASSLDTELQYFGPGTRLLVL.

In its sample, this clonotype was seen many times. This rearrangement joins TRBV5-5 to TRBJ2-7; TRBD1 might be the D (6 bases). CDR1 and CDR2 (germline): SGHKS, YYEKEE (reference sequence). The CDR3 has 12 residues. Trimming took off 4 bases at V and 6 bases at J, with 11 bases between the two ends. DNA for the CDR3: TGTGCCAGCAGCGGGGGCCTTAGCGAGCAGTACTTC. It codes for CASSGGLSEQYF.

In the case of this clonotype: This could be a read error, since a much larger clone is one nucleotide away. This chain joins TRBV28 and TRBJ2-4; TRBD1 matches at 7 bases. The length of the CDR3 is 13 residues. Germline loops: CDR1 MDHEN, CDR2 SYDVKM. V was pared by 6 bases and J by 9 bases, with 8 bases of the junction left unmatched. CDR3 DNA: TGTGCCAGCAGCTTGACAGGGTTGGTCATTCAGTACTTC. Residues: CASSLTGLVIQYF. The full variable domain, completed using reference TRBV28 and TRBJ2-4, is DVKVTQSSRYLVKRTGEKVFLECVQDMDHENMFWYRQDPGLGLRLIYFSYDVKMKEKGDIPEGYSVSREKKERFSLILESASTNQTSMYLCASSLTGLVIQYFGAGTRLSVL.

This clonotype was counted many times. The V gene is TRBV29-1, the J gene TRBJ1-1; D is undetermined. The CDR3 has 12 amino acids. In germline, CDR1 is SQVTM, CDR2 ANQGSEA. V was cut by 8 bases and J by 1 base, with 11 bases left in between. CDR3: CSTRTPNTEAFF. In DNA form, the CDR3 reads TGCAGCACCCGGACCCCGAACACTGAAGCTTTCTTT.

This clonotype showed up many times. This chain links TRBV7-2 with TRBJ2-5, with a possible D match to TRBD1 (6 bases). V dropped 2 bases and J dropped 4 bases, with 11 bases sitting between them. This CDR3 has 14 residues. CDR1 is SGHTA and CDR2 is FQGNSA in the germline V gene. This CDR3 is CASSLPGVLETQYF. Written as DNA, the CDR3 is TGTGCCAGCAGCTTACCAGGGGTTCTAGAGACCCAGTACTTC.

This rearrangement joins TRBV12-3 or TRBV12-4 to TRBJ1-1; D is possibly TRBD1 (5 bases). Trimming left V 2 bases short and J 4 bases short, with 14 bases between. The CDR3 is 15 amino acids. CDR3: CASSLFSGGGTEAFF. CDR3 nucleotide sequence: TGTGCCAGCAGTTTATTCTCCGGGGGAGGCACTGAAGCTTTCTTT.

As to this clonotype: The CDR3 ends on some other residue instead of the conserved phenylalanine or tryptophan, so this is likely a read error. The chain employs TRBV28 and TRBJ1-1, with D unclear. This CDR3 region has 12 residues. Germline values: CDR1 MDHEN, CDR2 SYDVKM. Here the CDR3 reads CASQDLNTEAFC. The CDR3 bases are TGTGCGTCTCAGGACTTGAACACTGAAGCTTTCTGT.

This clonotype was picked up many times. This chain links TRBV27 with TRBJ1-1, with D unclear. The CDR3 length is 14 residues. Trimming cost V 5 bases and J 2 bases, with 12 bases left between them. Germline V gene lookup returns CDR1 MNHEY and CDR2 SMNVEV (reference sequence). This chain's CDR3 is CASSPRLGNTEAFF. In DNA, the CDR3 is TGTGCCAGCAGTCCCCGACTGGGAAACACTGAAGCTTTCTTT.

Only a few counts were recorded for this clonotype. V is TRBV20-1 and J is TRBJ2-3, with a tentative D call TRBD2 (6 bases). Germline V gives CDR1 DFQATT, CDR2 SNEGSKA (reference sequence). V was cut by 4 bases and J by 2 bases, with 10 bases left in between. The CDR3 spans 13 residues. The CDR3 nucleotides read TGCAGTGCTATGCGGACTACCACAGATACGCAGTATTTT. Translated: CSAMRTTTDTQYF.

The gene calls are TRBV7-3 and TRBJ1-1; D is ambiguous. The CDR3 is 13 amino acids. From germline, CDR1 is SGHTA and CDR2 FQGTGA. The V gene lost 5 bases and the J gene lost 4 bases, with 11 bases spanning the gap. CDR3 DNA sequence: TGTGCCAGCAGCAAAAGGGTGGGCACTGAAGCTTTCTTT. Amino acids: CASSKRVGTEAFF.

This clonotype was seen at least ten times. CDR3 sequence: CASSRVVHTYEQYF. DNA of the CDR3: TGTGCCAGCAGCCGCGTTGTCCATACCTACGAGCAGTACTTC. The chain recombines TRBV6-5 with TRBJ2-7, with D unclear. This CDR3 has 14 residues. V lost 6 bases and J 2 bases, leaving 14 bases between the germline ends. Per the germline V gene, CDR1 is MNHEY and CDR2 is SVGAGI.

In its sample, this clonotype was seen many times. V and J are TRBV7-9 and TRBJ1-1; 11 bases agree with TRBD1. This CDR3 spans 15 amino acids. Germline V gene lookup returns CDR1 SEHNR and CDR2 FQNEAQ (reference sequence). Losses at the gene ends were 5 bases for V and 4 bases for J; bases not matched to a gene: 6. CDR3 nucleotide sequence: TGTGCCAGCAGCCATTTGGGGACAGGGGGCACTGAAGCTTTCTTT. Encoded protein: CASSHLGTGGTEAFF.

This clonotype was observed many times. The rearrangement joins TRBV28 to TRBJ1-2; D perhaps matches TRBD1 (5 bases). Germline V lookup: CDR1 MDHEN, CDR2 SYDVKM. The V end was cut by 3 bases, the J end by 4 bases, with 9 bases between. The CDR3 spans 13 residues. CDR3 bases: TGTGCCAGCAGTTTCATCCAGGGCTATGGCTACACCTTC. This encodes CASSFIQGYGYTF.

This clonotype was observed a handful of times. Possible read error: a much larger clone is one base away. J is TRBJ2-2 and V is TRBV6-2 or TRBV6-3, with 9 bases fitting TRBD1. CDR1 and CDR2 from the germline V gene are MNHEY and SVGEGT. This CDR3 contains 16 residues. This CDR3 is CASRPVPGQGIGELCF. Written as DNA, the CDR3 is TGTGCCAGCAGGCCCGTTCCGGGACAGGGTATCGGGGAGCTGTGTTTT.

This clonotype was seen ten or more times. This chain uses TRBV28 with TRBJ1-6, with 10 positions matching TRBD1. Germline V gives CDR1 MDHEN, CDR2 SYDVKM. Germline trimming cut 4 bases from V and 10 bases from J; bases unmatched to any gene: 7. The CDR3 spans 15 residues. Here the CDR3 DNA reads TGTGCCAGCAGTTCCCAGAGGACAGGGGGATCACCCCTCCACTTT. Its protein is CASSSQRTGGSPLHF.

This clonotype was counted ten times or more. The chain links TRBV11-2 to TRBJ1-5; 9 positions match TRBD1. Germline values: CDR1 SGHAT, CDR2 FQNNGV. The V gene end was trimmed by 5 bases and the J gene end by 4 bases; junction bases not matched to a gene: 9. This CDR3 spans 16 amino acids. The DNA for the CDR3 is TGTGCCAGCAGCCTAGGGGGGACAGGGTGGAATCAGCCCCAGCATTTT. Translating it yields CASSLGGTGWNQPQHF.

This chain uses TRBV28 with TRBJ2-3; D gene uncertain. V lost 6 bases and J 1 base, leaving 14 bases between the germline ends. Germline V gene data show CDR1 as MDHEN and CDR2 as SYDVKM. The CDR3 extends over 15 amino acids. The CDR3 bases are TGTGCCAGCAGCCTCTCGGCAGCAGGCACAGATACGCAGTATTTT. Amino acid sequence: CASSLSAAGTDTQYF.

This clonotype showed up many times. The chain uses TRBV2 and TRBJ1-5, with D uncertain. Germline lookup yields CDR1 SNHLY and CDR2 FYNNEI. The V gene lost 5 bases and the J gene lost 5 bases, with 10 bases spanning the gap. The CDR3 sequence is 13 residues long. The DNA for the CDR3 is TGTGCCAGCAGTAGGGATTTCGATCAGCCCCAGCATTTT. Its translation is CASSRDFDQPQHF. Combining the CDR3 with reference TRBV2 and TRBJ1-5 gives the whole variable domain EPEVTQTPSHQVTQMGQEVILRCVPISNHLYFYWYRQILGQKVEFLVSFYNNEISEKSEIFDDQFSVERPDGSNFTLKIRSTKLEDSAMYFCASSRDFDQPQHFGDGTRLSIL.

This clonotype was counted many times. The chain couples TRBV28 to TRBJ1-2; D may be TRBD1 (6 bases). V was clipped by 1 base and J by 4 bases, with 10 bases between them. Germline loops: CDR1 MDHEN, CDR2 SYDVKM. The CDR3 sequence is 14 residues long. The CDR3 loop reads CASSLSAGAYGYTF. The CDR3 region has the DNA TGTGCCAGCAGTTTATCCGCAGGGGCCTATGGCTACACCTTC.

This clonotype was seen repeatedly, ten times or more. This chain uses TRBV7-2 with TRBJ1-1; 8 nucleotides match TRBD1. Unmatched junction bases numbered 9, after V lost 4 bases and J lost 5 bases. Germline V gives CDR1 SGHTA, CDR2 FQGNSA. The CDR3 is 15 amino acids. CDR3 DNA sequence: TGTGCCAGCAGCTCCAGGACAGGGAAGAGAACTGAAGCTTTCTTT. Protein: CASSSRTGKRTEAFF.

This clonotype showed up many times. V usage is TRBV10-3 and J usage is TRBJ2-7; possibly TRBD2 for D (5 bases). Germline assignment: CDR1 ENHRY and CDR2 SYGVKD. CDR3 length: 15 residues. V lost 0 bases and J 2 bases, leaving 11 bases between the germline ends. This CDR3 reads CAISESIGVTYEQYF. The CDR3 bases are TGTGCCATCAGTGAGTCGATCGGGGTAACCTACGAGCAGTACTTC.

This clonotype was observed many times. The V gene is TRBV28, the J gene TRBJ2-7; D possibly uses TRBD1 or TRBD2 (6 bases each). CDR3 length equals 15 residues. V was clipped by 2 bases and J by 4 bases, with 15 bases between them. Germline V gives CDR1 MDHEN, CDR2 SYDVKM. The CDR3 region is CASSLTGAVRYEQYF. CDR3 coding DNA: TGTGCCAGCAGTTTAACGGGGGCAGTTCGGTACGAGCAGTACTTC. Combining the CDR3 with reference TRBV28 and TRBJ2-7 gives the whole variable domain DVKVTQSSRYLVKRTGEKVFLECVQDMDHENMFWYRQDPGLGLRLIYFSYDVKMKEKGDIPEGYSVSREKKERFSLILESASTNQTSMYLCASSLTGAVRYEQYFGPGTRLTVT.